Presented here are 32 T cell receptor beta chains from one specimen sequenced in a study of CD8 T cells in Susac syndrome. With random hexamers, reverse transcription was performed on roughly 0.5 to 1 ug of RNA. TCRdb independently ran MiXCR on the immunoSEQ multiplex PCR reads; one entry per CDR3 protein. The table lists a few hundred thousand distinct CDR3 sequences, 80% to 90% of them singletons, with 0.095% to 0.14% in the top ten. Sequencing was done on a sample of CD8+ T cells from PBMCs. These receptors were obtained from a human donor with multiple sclerosis.

The chain couples TRBV2 to TRBJ1-2; 9 nucleotides line up with TRBD1. CDR1 is SNHLY, CDR2 FYNNEI, per germline. This CDR3 spans 15 amino acids. After removal of 8 bases from V and 3 bases from J, the junction contained 10 bases not matched to a gene. Here the CDR3 DNA reads TGTGCCAGCCCAGGACAGGGGACACCTTACTATGGCTACACCTTC. Translating it yields CASPGQGTPYYGYTF. Using reference TRBV2 and TRBJ1-2 for the parts outside the CDR3, the full variable domain is EPEVTQTPSHQVTQMGQEVILRCVPISNHLYFYWYRQILGQKVEFLVSFYNNEISEKSEIFDDQFSVERPDGSNFTLKIRSTKLEDSAMYFCASPGQGTPYYGYTFGSGTRLTVV.

V usage is TRBV5-1 and J usage is TRBJ2-1; D is unresolved. The germline V and J ends were trimmed by 7 bases and 9 bases, with 8 bases remaining between them. The CDR3 contains 10 residues. Germline V gene lookup returns CDR1 SGHRS and CDR2 YFSETQ. The CDR3 DNA reads as TGCGCCAGCGACCTTGGTGAGCAGTTCTTC. Encoded protein: CASDLGEQFF.

The rearrangement joins TRBV5-1 to TRBJ2-5; TRBD2 might be the D (5 bases). Trimming removed 0 bases at V and 5 bases at J, with 29 bases between. Germline V gene data show CDR1 as SGHRS and CDR2 as YFSETQ. The CDR3 contains 20 residues. The CDR3, as DNA: TGCGCCAGCAGCTTGGCAGTCGGCTTCCCGAGGGCGGTCGATGGGGAGACCCAGTACTTC. Protein sequence: CASSLAVGFPRAVDGETQYF.

This clonotype was seen only a few times. The chain joins TRBV28 to TRBJ2-7; D not resolved. The CDR3 runs 14 residues. Germline assignment: CDR1 MDHEN and CDR2 SYDVKM. V was cut by 2 bases and J by 0 bases, with 8 bases left in between. CDR3 sequence reads: CASSLRVSSYEQYF. The CDR3 bases are TGTGCCAGCAGTTTACGGGTGAGCTCCTACGAGCAGTACTTC.

V usage is TRBV11-2 and J usage is TRBJ2-7; the D gene is possibly TRBD2 (5 bases). The CDR3 runs to 12 residues. Germline V gene lookup returns CDR1 SGHAT and CDR2 FQNNGV. V was shortened by 3 bases and J by 5 bases, with 8 bases between the two germline ends. Here the CDR3 reads CASSFLEDEQYF. In nucleotides, the CDR3 is TGTGCCAGCAGCTTTTTGGAGGACGAGCAGTACTTC.

This chain joins TRBV9 and TRBJ2-3; 7 bases map to TRBD1. There are 13 residues in the CDR3. J was trimmed by 4 bases and V by 6 bases; bases with no gene match: 5. Germline CDR1 reads SGDLS; CDR2 reads YYNGEE. CDR3 nucleotide sequence: TGTGCCAGCAATTTCCAGGGGGCAGATACGCAGTATTTT. Encoded protein: CASNFQGADTQYF.

The chain joins TRBV25-1 to TRBJ2-7; D is perhaps TRBD2 (6 bases). Germline CDR1 MGHDK, CDR2 SYGVNS. V gave up 6 bases and J gave up 7 bases, with 7 bases separating them. This CDR3 region has 10 residues. The CDR3 reads CASRGGEQYF. In DNA form, the CDR3 reads TGTGCCAGCAGGGGGGGAGAGCAGTACTTC.

This chain connects TRBV27 to TRBJ2-1, with D possibly matching TRBD1 (5 bases). This CDR3 has 13 amino acids. With 3 bases removed from V and 5 bases from J, the gap between germline ends came to 8 bases. Germline loops: CDR1 MNHEY, CDR2 SMNVEV (reference sequence). CDR3 sequence: CASSLGQNNEQFF. The DNA of the CDR3 is TGTGCCAGCAGTTTGGGGCAAAACAATGAGCAGTTCTTC.

The J gene is TRBJ2-3, the V gene TRBV27; a possible D gene is TRBD2 (6 bases). This CDR3 comprises 16 residues. CDR1 and CDR2 (germline): MNHEY, SMNVEV (reference sequence). The V and J ends lost 6 bases and 2 bases respectively, with 18 bases between them. The CDR3 DNA reads TGTGCCAGCAGCTGGCAGGGACTTCGTTCCACAGATACGCAGTATTTT. It translates to CASSWQGLRSTDTQYF.

J is TRBJ1-2 and V is TRBV20-1; D unclear. Per germline, CDR1 DFQATT and CDR2 SNEGSKA (reference sequence). The CDR3 extends over 16 amino acids. V lost 0 bases to trimming and J lost 5 bases, with 19 bases between them. CDR3 sequence: CSARDSRGGWLYGYTF. For the CDR3, the DNA is TGCAGTGCTAGAGATTCCCGGGGAGGGTGGCTTTATGGCTACACCTTC.

The V call is TRBV19, the J call TRBJ2-3; 10 bases are a match to TRBD2. The V and J ends lost 3 bases and 1 base, in that order; junction bases with no gene match: 7. CDR3 length equals 17 residues. Germline-derived CDR1 and CDR2 are LNHDA and SQIVND (reference sequence). The CDR3 bases are TGTGCCAGTAGTATTTTTGCTAGCGGGAGAGGCACAGATACGCAGTATTTT. Protein product: CASSIFASGRGTDTQYF.

In regard to this clonotype: The conserved phenylalanine or tryptophan is not found at the CDR3 terminus, so this likely reflects a read error. Because the CDR3's place on the DNA is in doubt, the DNA is left out and the CDR3 is given as listed by TCRdb. This rearrangement joins TRBV27 to TRBJ2-7; TRBD1, the table's D call, was not compared with the DNA. The CDR3 length equals 13 residues, ends included. CDR1 is MNHEY and CDR2 is SMNVEV in the germline V gene (reference sequence). CDR3 residues: CASSASGTGARSL.

The chain is built from TRBV12-3 or TRBV12-4 and TRBJ2-1, with D tentatively TRBD1 (5 bases). The CDR3 sequence is 15 residues long. V was clipped by 8 bases and J by 3 bases, with 17 bases between them. CDR3 in amino acids: CASGAMNGFYNEQFF. CDR3 nucleotide sequence: TGTGCCAGCGGGGCAATGAATGGCTTCTACAATGAGCAGTTCTTC.

The genes are TRBV28 and TRBJ1-5; 8 bases are a match to TRBD1. The length of the CDR3 is 14 residues. Germline V lookup: CDR1 MDHEN, CDR2 SYDVKM. V lost 6 bases and J lost 5; bases outside the gene matches: 6. CDR3 region: CASSLDRGYQPQHF. In nucleotides, the CDR3 is TGTGCCAGCAGCTTAGACAGGGGCTATCAGCCCCAGCATTTT.

The chain has TRBV6-5 and TRBJ2-1, with D unclear. The CDR3 has 15 residues. Trimming left V 0 bases short and J 2 bases short, with 8 bases between. Germline CDR1 is MNHEY and CDR2 is SVGAGI. The CDR3 reads CASSYSNRAYNEQFF. As DNA, the CDR3 is TGTGCCAGCAGTTACTCGAATAGGGCCTACAATGAGCAGTTCTTC.

The gene calls are TRBV19 and TRBJ2-7, with a tentative D call TRBD1 (6 bases). Trimming took 5 bases from V and 4 from J, leaving 27 bases between them. The CDR3 runs to 18 residues. CDR1 and CDR2 from the germline V gene are LNHDA and SQIVND (reference sequence). This chain's CDR3 is CASSPLGDMETPTYEQYF. DNA of the CDR3: TGTGCCAGTAGTCCGCTCGGGGACATGGAAACCCCCACGTACGAGCAGTACTTC.

The rearrangement joins TRBV20-1 to TRBJ2-3; 7 bases align to TRBD2. Germline-derived CDR1 and CDR2 are DFQATT and SNEGSKA (reference sequence). Unmatched junction bases numbered 10, after V lost 3 bases and J lost 1 base. This CDR3 contains 16 residues. CDR3 DNA sequence: TGCAGTGCTAGGATTTCCGCTAGCGGCCGCACAGATACGCAGTATTTT. Translated: CSARISASGRTDTQYF.

The CDR3 DNA is TGTGCCAGCAAGAGGGCGGGAGATTGGACAGATACGCAGTATTTT. Translating it yields CASKRAGDWTDTQYF. The chain links TRBV2 to TRBJ2-3, with 7 bases lining up with TRBD2. Trimming took 7 bases from V and 3 from J; bases not matched to a gene: 10. This CDR3 contains 15 residues. Germline CDR1 SNHLY, CDR2 FYNNEI.

The chain combines TRBV29-1 with TRBJ2-1; 9 bases align to TRBD2. The CDR3 is 17 residues long. V lost 0 bases to trimming and J lost 3 bases; unmatched junction nucleotides: 9. Germline CDR1 is SQVTM and CDR2 is ANQGSEA. In DNA, the CDR3 is TGCAGCGTTGAAGATTTCCCCCTAGCGGGGTACTACAATGAGCAGTTCTTC. Translated, it gives CSVEDFPLAGYYNEQFF.

The chain links TRBV6-6 to TRBJ2-1, with a tentative D call TRBD2 (5 bases). V was cut by 8 bases and J by 7 bases, with 15 bases left in between. The germline V gene encodes CDR1 MNHNY and CDR2 SVGAGI (reference sequence). The CDR3 has 13 amino acids. This CDR3 is CASFGSEGNEQFF. CDR3 DNA: TGTGCCAGCTTCGGGTCCGAGGGTAATGAGCAGTTCTTC.

The chain uses TRBV7-6 and TRBJ2-7; 13 bases agree with TRBD2. Trimming at V came to 4 bases and at J to 2 bases, leaving 5 bases not matched to a gene. CDR1 and CDR2 (germline): SGHVS, FNYEAQ. The CDR3 extends over 16 amino acids. The CDR3 DNA sequence: TGTGCCAGCAGCTACGGGACTAGCGGGAAGGCCTACGAGCAGTACTTC. It yields the protein CASSYGTSGKAYEQYF.

The gene calls are TRBV2 and TRBJ2-2, with 11 bases fitting TRBD2. V shed 6 bases, J shed 5 bases, and the junction held 8 bases outside the gene matches. CDR3 length equals 16 residues. Germline V gene data show CDR1 as SNHLY and CDR2 as FYNNEI. The CDR3 nucleotides are TGTGCCAGCAGGGGGGGACTAGCGGAAATTACCGGGGAGCTGTTTTTT. Amino acids: CASRGGLAEITGELFF. Using reference TRBV2 and TRBJ2-2 for the parts outside the CDR3, the full variable domain is EPEVTQTPSHQVTQMGQEVILRCVPISNHLYFYWYRQILGQKVEFLVSFYNNEISEKSEIFDDQFSVERPDGSNFTLKIRSTKLEDSAMYFCASRGGLAEITGELFFGEGSRLTVL.

This chain links TRBV5-1 with TRBJ1-2; D is ambiguous. Germline CDR1 reads SGHRS; CDR2 reads YFSETQ. V dropped 2 bases and J dropped 3 bases, with 14 bases sitting between them. This CDR3 contains 15 residues. In nucleotides, the CDR3 is TGCGCCAGCAGCTTAGGAACCGGGAGGTACTATGGCTACACCTTC. Its translation is CASSLGTGRYYGYTF.

This chain connects TRBV10-3 to TRBJ2-7; TRBD1 matches at 10 bases. V was clipped by 10 bases and J by 3 bases; unmatched bases: 6. This CDR3 spans 13 amino acids. Germline V gene data show CDR1 as ENHRY and CDR2 as SYGVKD. The CDR3, as DNA: TGTGCCACCGGAGGGACAGGGGACTACGAGCAGTACTTC. Translated, it gives CATGGTGDYEQYF.

This clonotype was seen a few times. The V call is TRBV12-3 or TRBV12-4, the J call TRBJ1-2; 10 nucleotides line up with TRBD1. This CDR3 is 14 amino acids long. Losses at the gene ends were 5 bases for V and 3 bases for J; bases not matched to a gene: 3. The CDR3 sequence is CASSPGQGDYGYTF. DNA of the CDR3: TGTGCCAGCAGTCCCGGACAGGGGGACTATGGCTACACCTTC.

V gene TRBV29-1 combines with J gene TRBJ2-1; unclear D gene. CDR3 length: 12 amino acids. V was pared by 3 bases and J by 6 bases, with 9 bases between. Germline V gives CDR1 SQVTM, CDR2 ANQGSEA. The CDR3 DNA is TGCAGCGTTGACGGTCTTACCAATGAGCAGTTCTTC. Its translation is CSVDGLTNEQFF.

This rearrangement joins TRBV24-1 to TRBJ2-3, with 8 bases aligning to TRBD1. The CDR3 consists of 15 residues. V gave up 5 bases and J gave up 4 bases; unmatched junction bases: 7. Germline CDR1 is KGHDR and CDR2 is SFDVKD. CDR3 sequence reads: CATSAGTGEPDTQYF. The CDR3, as DNA: TGTGCCACCAGTGCCGGGACAGGAGAACCAGATACGCAGTATTTT.

Points on this clonotype: The junction shows a germline mismatch at one end, possibly a read error. CDR3 in amino acids: CASSYSGTGATGELFF. DNA for the CDR3: TGTGCCAGCAGCTACTCCGGGACAGGGGCCACCGGGGAGCTGTTTTTT. This chain links TRBV6-5 with TRBJ2-2, with TRBD1 identical over 10 bases. This CDR3 region has 16 residues. Germline V gene lookup returns CDR1 MNHEY and CDR2 SVGAGI.

The rearrangement links TRBV27 to TRBJ1-2, with 8 nucleotides matching TRBD1. The V gene end was trimmed by 5 bases and the J gene end by 11 bases; junction bases not matched to a gene: 10. The CDR3 extends over 13 amino acids. Germline assignment: CDR1 MNHEY and CDR2 SMNVEV (reference sequence). The chain's CDR3 is CASSPRQGRVYTF. The CDR3 DNA reads as TGTGCCAGCAGTCCTCGACAGGGGCGGGTTTACACCTTC.

The genes are TRBV27 and TRBJ2-3; 8 nucleotides line up with TRBD2. Germline lookup yields CDR1 MNHEY and CDR2 SMNVEV (reference sequence). The junction had 15 bases not matched to a gene; V was cut back by 5 bases and J by 2 bases. CDR3 size: 18 residues. DNA for the CDR3: TGTGCCAGCAGTCCGATCATAATACTAGCGGAACTCACAGATACGCAGTATTTT. Its translation: CASSPIIILAELTDTQYF.

The chain has TRBV7-9 and TRBJ1-4, with D perhaps matching TRBD1 (6 bases). The V end was cut by 5 bases, the J end by 7 bases, with 11 bases between. The CDR3 loop spans 13 amino acids. CDR1 and CDR2 from the germline V gene are SEHNR and FQNEAQ (reference sequence). Written as DNA, the CDR3 is TGTGCCAGCAGCACGGGGGGCCTTGAAAAACTGTTTTTT. It encodes CASSTGGLEKLFF.

The chain carries TRBV14 and TRBJ2-5; D gene ambiguous. The CDR3 contains 13 residues. Germline V gives CDR1 SGHDN, CDR2 FVKESK. Trimming took 3 bases from V and 5 from J, leaving 10 bases between them. In DNA, the CDR3 is TGTGCCAGCAGCCAGTATTTGCGGGAGACCCAGTACTTC. It specifies CASSQYLRETQYF.